The 9 T cell receptor beta chains given below trace back to one sample, sequenced in a study of blood T cell repertoires in COVID-19. The table came from immunoSEQ multiplex PCR; TCRdb's copy has only in-frame clones and leaves some out. This table has fewer than 70,000 clones, about 90% appearing once. The sample taken for sequencing was peripheral blood. The receptors here all came from a human donor in a cohort sampled during active COVID-19.

V and J are TRBV2 and TRBJ1-1; a weak D match, TRBD1 (5 bases). Trimming removed 9 bases at V and 2 bases at J, with 13 bases between. The CDR3 has 13 residues. The germline CDR1 and CDR2 sequences are SNHLY and FYNNEI. This CDR3 is CASLLGGNTEAFF. The CDR3 coding sequence is TGTGCCAGTCTCCTGGGGGGAAACACTGAAGCTTTCTTT.

The rearrangement uses TRBV11-1 and TRBJ2-2; no definite D call. V was cut by 4 bases and J by 3 bases, with 9 bases left in between. CDR3 length: 14 residues. CDR1 and CDR2 (germline): SGHAT, FQDESV (reference sequence). CDR3 sequence reads: CASSWARDTGELFF. The CDR3 region has the DNA TGTGCCAGCAGCTGGGCCCGTGACACCGGGGAGCTGTTTTTT. The whole variable domain, filled in from reference TRBV11-1 and TRBJ2-2, reads EAEVAQSPRYKITEKSQAVAFWCDPISGHATLYWYRQILGQGPELLVQFQDESVVDDSQLPKDRFSAERLKGVDSTLKIQPAELGDSAMYLCASSWARDTGELFFGEGSRLTVL.

This rearrangement joins TRBV6-1 to TRBJ1-5; D is unresolved. The germline gives CDR1 MNHNS, CDR2 SASEGT. Between the trimmed V and J ends, which lost 3 bases and 4 bases, there was a span of 4 bases. The CDR3 length is 12 residues. CDR3 in DNA: TGTGCCAGCAGTGAGAGAAATCAGCCCCAGCATTTT. As protein: CASSERNQPQHF.

The chain employs TRBV27 and TRBJ1-5; maybe TRBD1 (5 bases). Trimming left V 2 bases short and J 3 bases short, with 17 bases between. The CDR3 totals 17 residues. Looked up from germline, CDR1 is MNHEY and CDR2 is SMNVEV (reference sequence). The CDR3 loop reads CASSLKGTVLYNQPQHF. CDR3 nucleotides: TGTGCCAGCAGTTTAAAGGGGACTGTGTTGTACAATCAGCCCCAGCATTTT.

The chain recombines TRBV7-2 with TRBJ2-3, with 14 bases matching TRBD2. Germline V gives CDR1 SGHTA, CDR2 FQGNSA. V lost 5 bases and J lost 5; bases outside the gene matches: 9. CDR3 size: 17 residues. The CDR3 region is CASSPRTSGGSKDTQYF. The CDR3 DNA follows: TGTGCCAGCAGCCCCCGGACTAGCGGGGGGTCGAAAGATACGCAGTATTTT.

The chain combines TRBV5-1 with TRBJ1-1; perhaps TRBD1 as D (5 bases). V lost 0 bases to trimming and J lost 1 base, with 10 bases between them. Germline-derived CDR1 and CDR2 are SGHRS and YFSETQ. The CDR3 totals 15 residues. In nucleotides, the CDR3 is TGCGCCAGCAGCTTGGGCATCGGACAGAACACTGAAGCTTTCTTT. Translated, it gives CASSLGIGQNTEAFF.

This sequence joins TRBV7-8 and TRBJ1-1; D unclear. The CDR3 has 15 amino acids. From germline, CDR1 is SGHVS and CDR2 FQNEAQ. V was shortened by 1 base and J by 3 bases, with 12 bases between the two germline ends. The chain's CDR3 is CASSLDFAADTEAFF. In nucleotides, the CDR3 is TGTGCCAGCAGCTTAGATTTTGCGGCTGACACTGAAGCTTTCTTT.

V and J are TRBV7-2 and TRBJ2-7; 10 bases fit TRBD2. Germline CDR1 is SGHTA and CDR2 is FQGNSA. There are 15 residues in the CDR3. Losses at the gene ends were 4 bases for V and 0 bases for J; bases not matched to a gene: 3. CDR3 region: CASSSLAGSSYEQYF. The CDR3 DNA follows: TGTGCCAGCAGCTCACTAGCGGGGAGCTCCTACGAGCAGTACTTC.

V is TRBV18 and J is TRBJ2-7; D unclear. The V end lost 3 bases, the J end lost 4 bases, and 10 bases lay between the germline ends. This CDR3 contains 13 residues. Germline CDR1 is KGHSH and CDR2 is LQKENI. CDR3 in DNA: TGTGCCAGCTCACCTTTTGAACAGTACGAGCAGTACTTC. It encodes CASSPFEQYEQYF.